The TCR beta chain described here comes from a study of T cells in Graves' hyperthyroidism and ophthalmopathy. Study-wide context: Peripheral blood was acquired at first diagnosis, ahead of any therapy whatsoever. Whole-study results and caveats: Ophthalmopathy was predicted by the model a median of roughly 6.6 months ahead of onset.

Amplification targeted TCR beta CDR3 regions from RNA transcripts. HTBI primers drove first-round RT-PCR of the TCR CDR3. Each CDR3 protein is one row after TCRdb ran MiXCR on the multiplex PCR reads. This sample has hundreds of thousands of distinct CDR3 sequences; about a sixth occur once, and the top ten carry 11% to 15%. With regard to this clonotype: What it recognizes is unknown.

Looked up from germline, CDR1 is MNHEY and CDR2 is SMNVEV (reference sequence). The CDR3 runs to 13 residues. V lost 5 bases to trimming and J lost 3 bases; unmatched junction nucleotides: 4. Uncontrolled infection, other autoimmune disease, pregnancy or lactation barred patients from enrollment. PBMCs came from about 10 ml fresh peripheral blood. The chain has TRBV27 and TRBJ2-7; 7 nucleotides agree with TRBD1. The receptor's source is a woman under 30 with Graves' hyperthyroidism. Material for sequencing was blood. This CDR3 reads CASSDRDSYEQYF. The CDR3 bases are TGTGCCAGCAGTGACCGGGACAGCTACGAGCAGTACTTC.